The 7 T cell receptor beta chains given below trace back to one sample, sequenced in a study of blood T cell repertoires in COVID-19. Libraries were prepared by immunoSEQ multiplex PCR; TCRdb keeps only in-frame clonotypes and omits some of them. There are some 200,000 clones in the sample; about 86% occur only once, and about 6.5% lies in the top ten. The sequenced sample was peripheral blood. These receptors were taken from a woman of 80 years or more in a cohort sampled during active or convalescent COVID-19.

The chain couples TRBV7-2 to TRBJ2-7, with unresolved D. The CDR3 extends over 13 amino acids. The V gene's germline CDR1 is SGHTA and CDR2 FQGNSA. V was trimmed by 1 base and J by 3 bases, leaving 7 bases between them. CDR3 sequence (DNA): TGTGCCAGCAGCTTAGTGGCTTACTACGAGCAGTACTTC. Translation: CASSLVAYYEQYF.

The genes are TRBV28 and TRBJ2-7; 7 bases map to TRBD1. This CDR3 is 14 amino acids long. Germline V gene sequence: CDR1 MDHEN, CDR2 SYDVKM. J lost 6 bases, V lost 3 bases, and 8 bases had no gene match. CDR3 DNA sequence: TGTGCCAGCAGTTTCAGTGACAGGGATCGCGAGCAGTACTTC. Protein sequence: CASSFSDRDREQYF.

The chain combines TRBV6-5 with TRBJ1-5; no firm D call. Germline CDR1 and CDR2: MNHEY and SVGAGI. This CDR3 has 15 residues. V lost 0 bases, J lost 3 bases, and 9 bases lay in between. The DNA of the CDR3 is TGTGCCAGCAGTTACTCGAGACATGCCAATCAGCCCCAGCATTTT. Its translation: CASSYSRHANQPQHF.

The chain employs TRBV29-1 and TRBJ1-3; no definite D call. From germline, CDR1 is SQVTM and CDR2 ANQGSEA. V lost 4 bases and J 9 bases, leaving 16 bases between the germline ends. The CDR3 loop spans 13 amino acids. The CDR3 loop reads CSVGSQSGSTIYF. Written as DNA, the CDR3 is TGCAGCGTTGGTTCACAGAGTGGTTCCACCATATATTTT.

The CDR3 bases are TGTGCCACCAGGGCCCCAGGGCACACCGGGGAGCTGTTTTTT. Translating it yields CATRAPGHTGELFF. The V and J genes are TRBV24-1 and TRBJ2-2; perhaps TRBD1 as D (5 bases). Trimming left V 7 bases short and J 3 bases short, with 11 bases between. Germline CDR1 reads KGHDR; CDR2 reads SFDVKD. The CDR3 consists of 14 residues.

In DNA form, the CDR3 reads TGTGCCAGCAGTGTAAGGGAGGCCGGGGAGCTGTTTTTT. Its protein is CASSVREAGELFF. The chain links TRBV6-4 to TRBJ2-2; D is perhaps TRBD2 (6 bases). The CDR3 covers 13 residues. Trimming took 4 bases from V and 6 from J, leaving 9 bases between them. CDR1 and CDR2 (germline): MRHNA, SNTAGT.

In its sample, this clone was seen a few times. The chain links TRBV9 to TRBJ2-1, with D perhaps matching TRBD2 (5 bases). The V gene lost 4 bases and the J gene lost 2 bases, with 16 bases spanning the gap. CDR1 and CDR2 (germline): SGDLS, YYNGEE. CDR3 length: 16 amino acids. In DNA form, the CDR3 reads TGTGCCAGCAGCACCCGGGGTCTTTTCCCCTACAATGAGCAGTTCTTC. This codes for CASSTRGLFPYNEQFF.